The T cell receptor beta chain described here comes from a study of chemoradiotherapy in HPV16-positive cancers. Study-wide context: Candidate HPV-specific clones and shared TCR motifs came from a couple of HPV16-positive patients. The study's findings and limits: Non-HPV-specific T cells did not expand in tumors during treatment, whereas candidate HPV-specific clones and E7-related motifs did. HPV-specific T cells were functionally defined from only two HPV16-positive patients.

A note on this clone: Its antigen remains unidentified.

This CDR3 has 13 residues. Germline V gene sequence: CDR1 SGHDN, CDR2 FVKESK. Trimming stripped 4 bases from V and 7 bases from J, with 11 bases between. The assay was immunoSEQ multiplex PCR, and TCRdb's table has in-frame clones only and misses some. The sample lists several thousand clones; roughly nine tenths were seen once. The TCR sequence derives from a human donor with HPV-associated anogenital cancer. The rearrangement uses TRBV14 and TRBJ1-3; D is ambiguous. The sample in question was tumor tissue, obtained from a patient who underwent chemoradiotherapy. The CDR3 sequence is CASSPDLWNTIYF. The CDR3 DNA sequence: TGTGCCAGCAGCCCTGACCTTTGGAACACCATATATTTT.